The rows below give T cell receptor beta chains drawn from one sample of a study of OX40 agonist ivuxolimab in advanced cancers. Assay: immunoSEQ multiplex PCR; the TCRdb copy retains only in-frame clones and omits some. The table includes roughly 70,000 clones, about 85% detected once. Material: CD4+ or CD8+ T cells sorted from blood, obtained in a trial of the OX40 agonist ivuxolimab. These TCRs come from an adult with an advanced solid tumor such as melanoma, head and neck, liver or kidney cancer. The CDR3 runs from the conserved cysteine through the conserved F or W. The order of the fields is CDR3 DNA, CDR3 protein, D gene, V gene, clone size, J gene. The D gene is left open where the match is weak. Rows may omit the clone size; those that give it use once, few, many or a size class.

CDR3 DNA: TGTGCCATCAGTCTAGAAGACAGGGTAGACACTGAAGCTTTCTTT
CDR3 protein: CAISLEDRVDTEAFF
D gene: TRBD1
V gene: TRBV10-3
clone size: -
J gene: TRBJ1-1

CDR3 DNA: TGTGCCAGCAGTTACTCGGACAGAAACTATGGCTACACCTTC
CDR3 protein: CASSYSDRNYGYTF
D gene: -
V gene: TRBV6-6
clone size: -
J gene: TRBJ1-2

CDR3 DNA: TGTGCCAGCAGCTTTGGAGGGTCTCGGAACTACGAGCAGTACTTC
CDR3 protein: CASSFGGSRNYEQYF
D gene: -
V gene: TRBV5-8
clone size: -
J gene: TRBJ2-7

CDR3 DNA: TGTGCCAGCAGGGAGGGGAACACTGAAGCTTTCTTT
CDR3 protein: CASREGNTEAFF
D gene: -
V gene: TRBV6-1
clone size: -
J gene: TRBJ1-1

CDR3 DNA: TGCGCCAGCAGCCGCTCGAGGTCGACAGGGGACTACGAGCAGTACTTC
CDR3 protein: CASSRSRSTGDYEQYF
D gene: TRBD1
V gene: TRBV4-1
clone size: -
J gene: TRBJ2-7

CDR3 DNA: TGCGCCAGCAGCCCCGGGGGGGTATCTGGGGCCAACGTCCTGACTTTC
CDR3 protein: CASSPGGVSGANVLTF
D gene: TRBD2
V gene: TRBV4-1
clone size: -
J gene: TRBJ2-6

CDR3 DNA: TGTGCCAGCGGCCGCCCCCGCAGTGAGCAGTTCTTC
CDR3 protein: CASGRPRSEQFF
D gene: -
V gene: TRBV2
clone size: -
J gene: TRBJ2-1

CDR3 DNA: TGCGCCAGCAGCCAAGGAATGGGGGGTCATACTGAAAAACTGTTTTTT
CDR3 protein: CASSQGMGGHTEKLFF
D gene: -
V gene: TRBV4-1
clone size: -
J gene: TRBJ1-4

CDR3 DNA: TGCGCCAGCCGGACTAGCGGGGTCGGGGAGCTGTTTTTT
CDR3 protein: CASRTSGVGELFF
D gene: TRBD2
V gene: TRBV10-2
clone size: few
J gene: TRBJ2-2

CDR3 DNA: TGTGCCAGCTCCGGGACCCTGGGGGAGACCCAGTACTTC
CDR3 protein: CASSGTLGETQYF
D gene: -
V gene: TRBV18
clone size: -
J gene: TRBJ2-5

CDR3 DNA: TGCGCCAGCAGCTCCCTGACAGAGTACACTGAAGCTTTCTTT
CDR3 protein: CASSSLTEYTEAFF
D gene: -
V gene: TRBV5-1
clone size: -
J gene: TRBJ1-1

CDR3 DNA: TGTGCCAGCAGCGTGAAAACGGGGGGTGAGACCCAGTACTTC
CDR3 protein: CASSVKTGGETQYF
D gene: TRBD2
V gene: TRBV5-6
clone size: -
J gene: TRBJ2-5

CDR3 DNA: TGCAGTGCTCTGTCCCACTACGAGCAGTACTTC
CDR3 protein: CSALSHYEQYF
D gene: -
V gene: TRBV20-1
clone size: -
J gene: TRBJ2-7

CDR3 DNA: TGTGCCAGCAGCTGGGCGGGAGGGCCTTACGAGCAGTACTTC
CDR3 protein: CASSWAGGPYEQYF
D gene: TRBD2
V gene: TRBV7-3
clone size: once
J gene: TRBJ2-7

CDR3 DNA: TGTGCCAGCAGTAGGGGAAGCGGGAGTTTCTCCTACAATGAGCAGTTCTTC
CDR3 protein: CASSRGSGSFSYNEQFF
D gene: TRBD2
V gene: TRBV28
clone size: once
J gene: TRBJ2-1

CDR3 DNA: TGTGCCAGCAGCTTTTCAGTAGGGACGGGGGCCAACGTCCTGACTTTC
CDR3 protein: CASSFSVGTGANVLTF
D gene: -
V gene: TRBV7-2
clone size: -
J gene: TRBJ2-6

CDR3 DNA: TGTGCCAGCAGCTCGGGACAGGGGGCTCGAGATACGCAGTATTTT
CDR3 protein: CASSSGQGARDTQYF
D gene: TRBD1
V gene: TRBV5-6
clone size: -
J gene: TRBJ2-3

CDR3 DNA: TGTGCCAGCAGCTTGAGGTTTGAGTACACTGAAGCTTTCTTT
CDR3 protein: CASSLRFEYTEAFF
D gene: -
V gene: TRBV28
clone size: -
J gene: TRBJ1-1

CDR3 DNA: TGTGCCAGCAGCCCCCCGCTGGAAACCATCCTTAGCTCCTACAATGAGCAGTTCTTC
CDR3 protein: CASSPPLETILSSYNEQFF
D gene: -
V gene: TRBV9
clone size: few
J gene: TRBJ2-1

CDR3 DNA: TGTGCCAGCAGCCCTGAGAGCGGAGTCTCCTACAATGAGCAGTTCTTC
CDR3 protein: CASSPESGVSYNEQFF
D gene: -
V gene: TRBV7-2
clone size: -
J gene: TRBJ2-1

CDR3 DNA: TGTGCCAGCTCACCGGGGACGAACACCGGGGAGCTGTTTTTT
CDR3 protein: CASSPGTNTGELFF
D gene: -
V gene: TRBV18
clone size: -
J gene: TRBJ2-2

CDR3 DNA: TGTGCCTGGAGTCCCCGTACTGAAGCTTTCTTT
CDR3 protein: CAWSPRTEAFF
D gene: -
V gene: TRBV30
clone size: -
J gene: TRBJ1-1

CDR3 DNA: TGTGCCAGCAGCTTAGTGTTGGGACTAGCGAACGAGCAGTACTTC
CDR3 protein: CASSLVLGLANEQYF
D gene: TRBD2
V gene: TRBV7-9
clone size: -
J gene: TRBJ2-7

CDR3 DNA: TGCGCCAGCGCGGGACAGGGTACAGATACGCAGTATTTT
CDR3 protein: CASAGQGTDTQYF
D gene: TRBD1
V gene: TRBV5-1
clone size: -
J gene: TRBJ2-3

CDR3 DNA: TGTGCCAGCAGCCCGGGACAAAAAGAGACCCAGTACTTC
CDR3 protein: CASSPGQKETQYF
D gene: -
V gene: TRBV7-8
clone size: -
J gene: TRBJ2-5

CDR3 DNA: TGTGCCAGCACGGGGGAGTGGGTCACAGATACGCAGTATTTT
CDR3 protein: CASTGEWVTDTQYF
D gene: -
V gene: TRBV6-6
clone size: -
J gene: TRBJ2-3

CDR3 DNA: TGTGCCAGCAGCCAAGCTTTAACAGGGGGGTCGGGAGGCTACACCTTC
CDR3 protein: CASSQALTGGSGGYTF
D gene: TRBD1
V gene: TRBV14
clone size: -
J gene: TRBJ1-2

CDR3 DNA: TGTGCCAGCAGCTGGGAGCGACAGGGGATAAATTCTGGAAACACCATATATTTT
CDR3 protein: CASSWERQGINSGNTIYF
D gene: TRBD1
V gene: TRBV4-2
clone size: -
J gene: TRBJ1-3

CDR3 DNA: TGTGCCAGCAGTGGGCACATCAGGTACTTTGGCACTGAAGCTTTCTTT
CDR3 protein: CASSGHIRYFGTEAFF
D gene: -
V gene: TRBV6-1
clone size: -
J gene: TRBJ1-1